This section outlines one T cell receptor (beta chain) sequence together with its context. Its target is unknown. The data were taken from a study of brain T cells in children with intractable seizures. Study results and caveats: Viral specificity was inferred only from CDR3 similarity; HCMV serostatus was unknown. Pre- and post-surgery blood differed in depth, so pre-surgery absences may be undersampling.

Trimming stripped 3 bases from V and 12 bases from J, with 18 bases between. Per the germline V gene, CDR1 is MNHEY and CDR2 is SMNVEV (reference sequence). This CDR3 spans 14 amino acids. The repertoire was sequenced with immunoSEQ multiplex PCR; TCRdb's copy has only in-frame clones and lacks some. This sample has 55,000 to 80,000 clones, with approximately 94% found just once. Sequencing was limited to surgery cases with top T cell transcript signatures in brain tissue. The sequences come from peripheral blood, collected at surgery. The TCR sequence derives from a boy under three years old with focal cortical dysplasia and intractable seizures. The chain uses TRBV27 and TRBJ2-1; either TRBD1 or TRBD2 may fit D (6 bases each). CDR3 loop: CASSFGGSEGGQFF. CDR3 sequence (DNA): TGTGCCAGCAGTTTTGGTGGTAGCGAGGGGGGGCAGTTCTTC.